The rows below give T cell receptor beta chains drawn from one sample of a study of shared clonotypes between healthy human individuals. Generated by immunoSEQ multiplex PCR, the TCRdb table keeps only in-frame clones and is missing some. The sample consists of about 2 million clones, about 95% of them appearing once. The material sequenced was naive CD8+ T cells sorted from blood. The receptor source for this set is a man aged 18 to 29 in good health. CDR3s include the opening cysteine and the closing phenylalanine or tryptophan. Each record gives: J gene, clone size, V gene, D gene, CDR3 protein, CDR3 DNA. A D gene is named only where the DNA matches it firmly. Size is stated for part of the rows, as once, few or many counts, or as a class when the clone is expanded.

j_call: TRBJ2-7; clone_size: .; v_call: TRBV4-3; d_call: .; cdr3_aa: CASGPLRVLGPYEQYF; cdr3_nt: TGCGCCAGCGGGCCGTTACGGGTACTAGGGCCCTACGAGCAGTACTTC
j_call: TRBJ1-6; clone_size: .; v_call: TRBV7-6; d_call: .; cdr3_aa: CASSPGGGPTGPLHF; cdr3_nt: TGTGCCAGCAGCCCAGGAGGGGGTCCGACGGGGCCCCTCCACTTT
j_call: TRBJ2-4; clone_size: .; v_call: TRBV6-1; d_call: .; cdr3_aa: CASKLVEGVVDIQYF; cdr3_nt: TGTGCCAGCAAACTAGTGGAAGGAGTGGTAGACATTCAGTACTTC
j_call: TRBJ2-7; clone_size: .; v_call: TRBV5-1; d_call: .; cdr3_aa: CASSSNRGDGGKYEQYF; cdr3_nt: TGCGCCAGCAGCTCAAACAGGGGAGACGGGGGGAAATACGAGCAGTACTTC
j_call: TRBJ2-1; clone_size: once; v_call: TRBV7-8; d_call: .; cdr3_aa: CASSPKGVWDLYNEQFF; cdr3_nt: TGTGCCAGCAGCCCGAAGGGCGTATGGGACCTATACAATGAGCAGTTCTTC
j_call: TRBJ2-7; clone_size: .; v_call: TRBV5-1; d_call: TRBD2; cdr3_aa: CASSLLPPAGLAAEQYF; cdr3_nt: TGCGCCAGCAGCTTGTTGCCGCCCGCGGGGCTAGCGGCCGAGCAGTACTTC
j_call: TRBJ2-3; clone_size: .; v_call: TRBV11-2; d_call: TRBD2; cdr3_aa: CASSLVSSGTDTQYF; cdr3_nt: TGTGCCAGCAGCTTAGTCTCTAGCGGGACAGATACGCAGTATTTT
j_call: TRBJ1-1; clone_size: .; v_call: TRBV5-1; d_call: .; cdr3_aa: CASSLNSNTEAFF; cdr3_nt: TGCGCCAGCAGCTTGAACAGCAACACTGAAGCTTTCTTT
j_call: TRBJ2-2; clone_size: .; v_call: TRBV27; d_call: TRBD1; cdr3_aa: CASSLRPGQGISGELFF; cdr3_nt: TGTGCCAGCAGTCTCCGCCCCGGACAGGGCATTAGCGGGGAGCTGTTTTTT
j_call: TRBJ1-5; clone_size: .; v_call: TRBV7-9; d_call: TRBD1; cdr3_aa: CASSLGQGSNQPQHF; cdr3_nt: TGTGCCAGCAGCTTAGGACAGGGTAGCAATCAGCCCCAGCATTTT
j_call: TRBJ1-2; clone_size: .; v_call: TRBV4-1; d_call: .; cdr3_aa: CASSPKYDGDYGYTF; cdr3_nt: TGCGCCAGCAGCCCAAAGTACGATGGGGACTATGGCTACACCTTC
j_call: TRBJ2-7; clone_size: .; v_call: TRBV6-6; d_call: TRBD1; cdr3_aa: CASTKTGSSYEQYF; cdr3_nt: TGTGCCAGCACCAAGACAGGGAGCTCCTACGAGCAGTACTTC
j_call: TRBJ1-5; clone_size: .; v_call: TRBV2; d_call: TRBD1; cdr3_aa: CASRDPGQGLQAQHF; cdr3_nt: TGTGCCAGCAGGGATCCGGGACAGGGTCTCCAAGCCCAGCATTTT
j_call: TRBJ1-2; clone_size: .; v_call: TRBV6-1; d_call: TRBD1; cdr3_aa: CASGTGGHTF; cdr3_nt: TGTGCCAGCGGGACAGGGGGACACACCTTC
j_call: TRBJ2-3; clone_size: .; v_call: TRBV4-1; d_call: .; cdr3_aa: CASSQVSRTTDTQYF; cdr3_nt: TGCGCCAGCAGCCAAGTTTCAAGGACTACGGATACGCAGTATTTT
j_call: TRBJ2-7; clone_size: .; v_call: TRBV19; d_call: TRBD2; cdr3_aa: CASSTSSGPAYEQYF; cdr3_nt: TGTGCCAGTAGTACCTCTAGCGGCCCGGCCTACGAGCAGTACTTC
j_call: TRBJ1-5; clone_size: .; v_call: TRBV27; d_call: .; cdr3_aa: CASSLNQGPQHF; cdr3_nt: TGTGCCAGCAGTTTAAATCAGGGACCCCAGCATTTT
j_call: TRBJ1-5; clone_size: .; v_call: TRBV7-9; d_call: .; cdr3_aa: CASSLELEGFNQPQHF; cdr3_nt: TGTGCCAGCAGCTTAGAGTTAGAGGGGTTCAATCAGCCCCAGCATTTT
j_call: TRBJ1-4; clone_size: .; v_call: TRBV27; d_call: .; cdr3_aa: CASGAWGTNEKLFF; cdr3_nt: TGTGCCAGCGGGGCATGGGGTACTAATGAAAAACTGTTTTTT
j_call: TRBJ2-3; clone_size: .; v_call: TRBV7-9; d_call: .; cdr3_aa: CASSPSAPTDTQYF; cdr3_nt: TGTGCCAGCAGTCCCTCCGCCCCCACAGATACGCAGTATTTT
j_call: TRBJ1-6; clone_size: .; v_call: TRBV30; d_call: .; cdr3_aa: CAWSQDSLNSPLHF; cdr3_nt: TGTGCCTGGAGTCAGGACAGCCTAAATTCACCCCTCCACTTT
j_call: TRBJ1-1; clone_size: .; v_call: TRBV25-1; d_call: TRBD1; cdr3_aa: CASSGGDRGTEAFF; cdr3_nt: TGTGCCAGCAGTGGGGGGGACAGGGGGACTGAAGCTTTCTTT
j_call: TRBJ2-3; clone_size: .; v_call: TRBV7-9; d_call: .; cdr3_aa: CASSSSLGPPDTQYF; cdr3_nt: TGTGCCAGCAGCTCATCCCTTGGACCGCCAGATACGCAGTATTTT
j_call: TRBJ2-7; clone_size: .; v_call: TRBV5-1; d_call: .; cdr3_aa: CASSFPTHYEQYF; cdr3_nt: TGCGCCAGCAGCTTCCCGACGCACTACGAGCAGTACTTC
j_call: TRBJ2-7; clone_size: once; v_call: TRBV27; d_call: .; cdr3_aa: CASSSNLEQYF; cdr3_nt: TGTGCCAGCAGTTCCAATTTGGAGCAGTACTTC
j_call: TRBJ1-1; clone_size: .; v_call: TRBV27; d_call: .; cdr3_aa: CASSISGTLTEAFF; cdr3_nt: TGTGCCAGCAGCATCTCCGGGACTCTCACTGAAGCTTTCTTT
j_call: TRBJ1-6; clone_size: .; v_call: TRBV27; d_call: .; cdr3_aa: CASRDAGSSSYNSPLHF; cdr3_nt: TGTGCCAGCAGAGACGCAGGGTCCAGCTCCTATAATTCACCCCTCCACTTT
j_call: TRBJ2-7; clone_size: once; v_call: TRBV11-2; d_call: .; cdr3_aa: CASSYGHLYEQYF; cdr3_nt: TGTGCCAGCAGCTACGGACACCTCTACGAGCAGTACTTC
j_call: TRBJ2-1; clone_size: .; v_call: TRBV27; d_call: .; cdr3_aa: CASSGQGSNEQFF; cdr3_nt: TGTGCCAGCAGTGGGCAGGGCTCCAATGAGCAGTTCTTC
j_call: TRBJ2-7; clone_size: .; v_call: TRBV6-5; d_call: .; cdr3_aa: CASSYESSEYNEQYF; cdr3_nt: TGTGCCAGCAGTTACGAGTCTAGCGAGTACAACGAGCAGTACTTC
j_call: TRBJ2-7; clone_size: .; v_call: TRBV11-1; d_call: .; cdr3_aa: CASSTAAGVQGAWEQYF; cdr3_nt: TGTGCCAGCAGCACTGCGGCGGGGGTACAGGGCGCGTGGGAGCAGTACTTC
j_call: TRBJ1-2; clone_size: few; v_call: TRBV6-5; d_call: .; cdr3_aa: CASSYSIETDWGYTF; cdr3_nt: TGTGCCAGCAGTTACTCGATAGAGACCGATTGGGGCTACACCTTC
j_call: TRBJ2-1; clone_size: .; v_call: TRBV7-9; d_call: .; cdr3_aa: CASSLVEGVYNEQFF; cdr3_nt: TGTGCCAGCAGCTTAGTGGAGGGGGTATACAATGAGCAGTTCTTC
j_call: TRBJ2-7; clone_size: .; v_call: TRBV4-1; d_call: TRBD2; cdr3_aa: CASSQSGPPGLAGAYEQYF; cdr3_nt: TGCGCCAGCAGCCAAAGTGGGCCTCCAGGACTAGCGGGGGCGTACGAGCAGTACTTC
j_call: TRBJ2-3; clone_size: .; v_call: TRBV7-3; d_call: TRBD2; cdr3_aa: CASSLLAGKNTQYF; cdr3_nt: TGTGCCAGCAGCTTACTAGCGGGGAAGAATACGCAGTATTTT
j_call: TRBJ2-5; clone_size: .; v_call: TRBV7-9; d_call: TRBD1; cdr3_aa: CASSSPGQEKETQYF; cdr3_nt: TGTGCCAGCAGCAGTCCGGGACAGGAGAAGGAGACCCAGTACTTC
j_call: TRBJ1-6; clone_size: .; v_call: TRBV4-1; d_call: TRBD1; cdr3_aa: CASSQEGTGTYNSPLHF; cdr3_nt: TGCGCCAGCAGCCAAGAGGGGACAGGGACCTATAATTCACCCCTCCACTTT
j_call: TRBJ2-4; clone_size: once; v_call: TRBV4-1; d_call: TRBD2; cdr3_aa: CASKGKREGIGNIQYF; cdr3_nt: TGCGCCAGCAAAGGTAAGAGGGAGGGCATCGGGAACATTCAGTACTTC
j_call: TRBJ2-3; clone_size: .; v_call: TRBV13; d_call: TRBD2; cdr3_aa: CASSSLTSGGANTQYF; cdr3_nt: TGTGCCAGCAGCTCGCTGACTAGCGGGGGGGCGAATACGCAGTATTTT
j_call: TRBJ2-7; clone_size: .; v_call: TRBV13; d_call: .; cdr3_aa: CASSLGRITYEQYF; cdr3_nt: TGTGCCAGCAGCTTAGGACGGATTACCTACGAGCAGTACTTC
j_call: TRBJ2-5; clone_size: .; v_call: TRBV6-6; d_call: .; cdr3_aa: CASSYSKGGQETQYF; cdr3_nt: TGTGCCAGCAGTTACTCGAAGGGGGGGCAAGAGACCCAGTACTTC
j_call: TRBJ2-7; clone_size: .; v_call: TRBV7-9; d_call: .; cdr3_aa: CASSLAGPSYEQYF; cdr3_nt: TGTGCCAGCAGCTTAGCCGGGCCATCCTACGAGCAGTACTTC
j_call: TRBJ2-3; clone_size: .; v_call: TRBV5-6; d_call: .; cdr3_aa: CASNLWGAAAQYF; cdr3_nt: TGTGCCAGCAACCTCTGGGGGGCCGCTGCGCAGTATTTT
j_call: TRBJ2-7; clone_size: .; v_call: TRBV11-3; d_call: .; cdr3_aa: CASSRRDSYEQYF; cdr3_nt: TGTGCCAGCAGCAGGCGGGACTCCTACGAGCAGTACTTC
j_call: TRBJ1-3; clone_size: .; v_call: TRBV27; d_call: TRBD1; cdr3_aa: CASSPRSGGAGNTIYF; cdr3_nt: TGTGCCAGCAGTCCACGGTCAGGGGGCGCCGGAAACACCATATATTTT
j_call: TRBJ2-2; clone_size: .; v_call: TRBV6-5; d_call: .; cdr3_aa: CASSYSGGAGAGELFF; cdr3_nt: TGTGCCAGCAGTTACTCCGGAGGAGCCGGTGCCGGGGAGCTGTTTTTT
j_call: TRBJ2-5; clone_size: .; v_call: TRBV4-1; d_call: .; cdr3_aa: CASSQGQGLPRETQYF; cdr3_nt: TGCGCCAGCAGCCAAGGTCAAGGACTCCCAAGAGAGACCCAGTACTTC
j_call: TRBJ1-1; clone_size: .; v_call: TRBV7-8; d_call: .; cdr3_aa: CASSLGEDEAFF; cdr3_nt: TGTGCCAGCAGCTTAGGGGAGGATGAAGCTTTCTTT
j_call: TRBJ1-6; clone_size: few; v_call: TRBV6-6; d_call: .; cdr3_aa: CAIWDPPNSPLHF; cdr3_nt: TGTGCCATTTGGGACCCTCCAAATTCACCCCTCCACTTT
j_call: TRBJ2-7; clone_size: .; v_call: TRBV27; d_call: .; cdr3_aa: CASSLVKSVYNEQYF; cdr3_nt: TGTGCCAGCAGTCTCGTAAAGAGCGTTTATAACGAGCAGTACTTC